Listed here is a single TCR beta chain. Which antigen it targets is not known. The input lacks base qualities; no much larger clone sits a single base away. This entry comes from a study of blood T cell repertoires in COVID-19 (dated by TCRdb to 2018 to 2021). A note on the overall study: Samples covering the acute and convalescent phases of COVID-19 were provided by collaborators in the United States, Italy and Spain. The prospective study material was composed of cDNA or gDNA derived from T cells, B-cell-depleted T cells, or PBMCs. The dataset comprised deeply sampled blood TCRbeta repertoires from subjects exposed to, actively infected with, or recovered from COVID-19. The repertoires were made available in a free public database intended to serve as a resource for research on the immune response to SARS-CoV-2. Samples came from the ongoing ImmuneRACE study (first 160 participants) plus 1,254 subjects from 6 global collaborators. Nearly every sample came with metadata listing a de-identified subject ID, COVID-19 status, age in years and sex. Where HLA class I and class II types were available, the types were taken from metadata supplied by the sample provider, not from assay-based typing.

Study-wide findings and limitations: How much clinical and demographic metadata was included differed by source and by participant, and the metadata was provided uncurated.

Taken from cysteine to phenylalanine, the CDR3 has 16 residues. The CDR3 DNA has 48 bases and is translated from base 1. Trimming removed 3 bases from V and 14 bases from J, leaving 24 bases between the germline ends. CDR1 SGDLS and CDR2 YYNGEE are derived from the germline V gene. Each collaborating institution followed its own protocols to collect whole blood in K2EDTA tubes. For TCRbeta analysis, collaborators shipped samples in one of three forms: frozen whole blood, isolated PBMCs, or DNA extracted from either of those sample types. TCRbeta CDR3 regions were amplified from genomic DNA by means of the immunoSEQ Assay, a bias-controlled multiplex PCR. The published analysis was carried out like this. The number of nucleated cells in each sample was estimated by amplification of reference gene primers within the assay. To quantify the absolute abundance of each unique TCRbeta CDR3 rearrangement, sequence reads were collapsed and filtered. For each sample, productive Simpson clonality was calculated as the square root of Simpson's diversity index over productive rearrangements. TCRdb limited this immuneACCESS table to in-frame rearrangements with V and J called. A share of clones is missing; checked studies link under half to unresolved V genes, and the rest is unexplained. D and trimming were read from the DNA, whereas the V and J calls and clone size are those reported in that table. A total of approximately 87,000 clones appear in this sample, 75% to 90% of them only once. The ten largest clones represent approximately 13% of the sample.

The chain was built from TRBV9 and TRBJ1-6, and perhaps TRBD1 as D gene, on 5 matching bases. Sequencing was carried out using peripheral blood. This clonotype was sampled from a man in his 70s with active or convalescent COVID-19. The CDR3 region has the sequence CASSAPRHGGDSALHF. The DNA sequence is TGTGCCAGCAGCGCCCCCAGGCATGGGGGGGACTCGGCCCTCCACTTT.